The 7 T cell receptor beta chains below come from one sample, sequenced in a study of T cells after yellow fever vaccination. Each CDR3 protein is one row after TCRdb ran MiXCR on the 5' RACE reads. The repertoire includes tens of thousands of distinct CDR3 sequences, less than 9% of them detected once, and 28% sits in the top ten. Sequences were derived from CD8+ T cells sorted from PBMCs, sampled less than 18 days after the first yellow fever vaccination. These receptors were taken from a man aged 18 to 30 who received the YFV17D yellow fever vaccine.

There are many counts of this clonotype. The chain is built from TRBV5-1 and TRBJ2-1, with D uncertain. Trimming removed 2 bases from V and 9 bases from J, with 12 bases in between. The CDR3 length is 13 residues. Germline CDR1 SGHRS, CDR2 YFSETQ. CDR3 DNA sequence: TGCGCCAGCAGCTTCAACTCTGCTGGTGAGCAGTTCTTC. Protein sequence: CASSFNSAGEQFF.

This clonotype appeared many times. V and J are TRBV4-3 and TRBJ1-6, with D maybe TRBD1 (6 bases). Trimming shortened V by 1 base and J by 1 base, and 11 bases separated the two germline ends. Germline-derived CDR1 and CDR2 are LGHNA and YSLEER. CDR3 length: 17 residues. CDR3 DNA sequence: TGCGCCAGCAGCCAAGCCACAGGGTTTTCCTATAATTCACCCCTCCACTTT. This gives the protein CASSQATGFSYNSPLHF.

In its sample, this clonotype was seen many times. The chain is built from TRBV6-5 and TRBJ1-2; D not certain. The CDR3 extends over 14 amino acids. Looked up from germline, CDR1 is MNHEY and CDR2 is SVGAGI. V was shortened by 4 bases and J by 0 bases, with 9 bases between the two germline ends. In nucleotides, the CDR3 is TGTGCCAGCAGTTTCCGAATTACTAACTATGGCTACACCTTC. Protein sequence: CASSFRITNYGYTF.

This clonotype was counted ten times or more. This CDR3 is CAGGQGPNQPQHF. The CDR3 coding sequence is TGTGCCGGAGGACAGGGGCCGAATCAGCCCCAGCATTTT. The rearrangement joins TRBV28 to TRBJ1-5, with 9 bases matching TRBD1. V trimming: 11 bases; J trimming: 4 bases; junction bases outside the gene matches: 6. The CDR3 runs 13 residues. Germline loops: CDR1 MDHEN, CDR2 SYDVKM. Full variable domain (rest looked up from reference TRBV28 and TRBJ1-5): DVKVTQSSRYLVKRTGEKVFLECVQDMDHENMFWYRQDPGLGLRLIYFSYDVKMKEKGDIPEGYSVSREKKERFSLILESASTNQTSMYLCAGGQGPNQPQHFGDGTRLSIL.

This clonotype has a count of ten or more. V gene TRBV4-1 combines with J gene TRBJ2-2; 8 bases align to TRBD1. Per germline, CDR1 MGHRA and CDR2 YSYEKL. V was pared by 3 bases and J by 2 bases, with 5 bases of the junction left unmatched. The CDR3 is 16 residues long. The CDR3 DNA follows: TGCGCCAGCAGCCACCGACAGGGGATAAACACCGGGGAGCTGTTTTTT. Translation gives CASSHRQGINTGELFF.

This clonotype occurred many times. The chain joins TRBV12-5 to TRBJ2-2; a weak D match, TRBD1 (5 bases). This CDR3 has 15 residues. V lost 1 base to trimming and J lost 4 bases, with 10 bases between them. Germline-derived CDR1 and CDR2 are LGHNT and FRNRAP. As DNA, the CDR3 is TGTGCTAGTGGTTTGGGGCAGGGTCGCACCGGGGAGCTGTTTTTT. This sequence encodes CASGLGQGRTGELFF.

This clonotype is a singleton in its sample. Being one base from a much bigger clone, this may be a read error. The V gene is TRBV12-3 or TRBV12-4, the J gene TRBJ2-2; unclear D gene. Trimming removed 7 bases at V and 6 bases at J, with 9 bases between. The CDR3 contains 12 residues. The CDR3 DNA reads as TGTGCCAGCACCCCCAACCCCGGGGAGCTGTTTTTT. Encoded protein: CASTPNPGELFF.